This record looks at one T cell receptor beta chain sequence and its context. Germline CDR1 and CDR2: LGHDT and YNNKEL (reference sequence). The CDR3 consists of 18 residues. J was trimmed by 4 bases and V by 1 base; bases with no gene match: 11. Patients in Seattle were enrolled during active infection, then followed longitudinally. These data are taken from a study of blood T cell repertoires in COVID-19. Study-wide background: Material from acute and convalescent COVID-19 was sourced from the United States, Italy and Spain. In each case, the material was cDNA or gDNA derived from T cells, B-cell-depleted T cells, or PBMCs.

The authors' processing: By means of reference gene primer amplification, nucleated cell counts were estimated. The table came from immunoSEQ multiplex PCR; TCRdb's copy has only in-frame clones and leaves some out. Clone size and the V and J calls come from that table; the DNA yielded D and trimming. The sample includes roughly 400,000 clones, more than 70% of them seen just once. The J gene is TRBJ1-2, the V gene TRBV3-1 (or the pseudogene TRBV3-2), with 11 positions matching TRBD1. The sequence was collected from a woman aged 60 to 75 with COVID-19, enrolled during active disease. Sequenced input: peripheral blood. The CDR3 spells CASSQVSSWGQGGYGYTF. CDR3 in DNA: TGTGCCAGCAGCCAAGTTTCCAGTTGGGGACAGGGGGGCTATGGCTACACCTTC.